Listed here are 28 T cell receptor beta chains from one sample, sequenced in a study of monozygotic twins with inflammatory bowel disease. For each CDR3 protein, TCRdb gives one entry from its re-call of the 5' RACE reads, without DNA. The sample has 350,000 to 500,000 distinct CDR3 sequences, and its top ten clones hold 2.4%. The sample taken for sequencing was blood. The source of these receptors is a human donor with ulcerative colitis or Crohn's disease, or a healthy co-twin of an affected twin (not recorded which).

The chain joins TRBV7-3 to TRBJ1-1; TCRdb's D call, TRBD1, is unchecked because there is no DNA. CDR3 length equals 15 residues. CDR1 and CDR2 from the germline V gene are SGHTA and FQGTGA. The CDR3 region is CASSLTAGTNTEAFF. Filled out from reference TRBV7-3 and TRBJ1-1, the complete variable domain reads GAGVSQTPSNKVTEKGKYVELRCDPISGHTALYWYRQSLGQGPEFLIYFQGTGAADDSGLPNDRFFAVRPEGSVSTLKIQRTERGDSAVYLCASSLTAGTNTEAFFGQGTRLTVV.

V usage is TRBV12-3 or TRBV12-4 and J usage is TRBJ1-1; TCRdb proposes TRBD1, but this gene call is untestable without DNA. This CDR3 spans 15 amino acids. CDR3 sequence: CASSSPQGRDTEAFF.

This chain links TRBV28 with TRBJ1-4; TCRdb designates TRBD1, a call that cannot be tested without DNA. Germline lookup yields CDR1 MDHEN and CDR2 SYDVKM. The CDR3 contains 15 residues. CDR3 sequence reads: CASSLQTGVNEKLFF.

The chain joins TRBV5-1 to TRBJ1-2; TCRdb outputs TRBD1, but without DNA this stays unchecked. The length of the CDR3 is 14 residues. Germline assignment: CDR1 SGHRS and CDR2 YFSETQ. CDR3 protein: CASSLEGVIYGYTF.

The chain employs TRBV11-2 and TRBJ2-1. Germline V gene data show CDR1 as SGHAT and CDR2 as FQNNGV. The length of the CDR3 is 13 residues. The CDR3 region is CASGYYVYNEQFF.

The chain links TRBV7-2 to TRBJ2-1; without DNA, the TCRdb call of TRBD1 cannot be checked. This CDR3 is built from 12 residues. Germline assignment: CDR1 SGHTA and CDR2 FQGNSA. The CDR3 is CASSPSGDLRFF.

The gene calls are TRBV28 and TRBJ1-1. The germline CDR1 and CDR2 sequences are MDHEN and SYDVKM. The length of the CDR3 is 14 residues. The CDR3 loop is CASSPLNMNTEAFF.

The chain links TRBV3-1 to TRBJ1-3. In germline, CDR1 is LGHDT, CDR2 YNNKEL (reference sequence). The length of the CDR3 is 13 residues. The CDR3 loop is CASSQGSGNTIYF.

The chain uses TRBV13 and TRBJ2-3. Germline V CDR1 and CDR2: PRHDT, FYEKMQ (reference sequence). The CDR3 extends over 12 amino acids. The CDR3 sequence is CASRRYADTQYF.

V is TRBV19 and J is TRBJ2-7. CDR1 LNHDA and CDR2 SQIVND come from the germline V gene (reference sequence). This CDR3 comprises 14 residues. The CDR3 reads CASSMGSFSYEQYF.

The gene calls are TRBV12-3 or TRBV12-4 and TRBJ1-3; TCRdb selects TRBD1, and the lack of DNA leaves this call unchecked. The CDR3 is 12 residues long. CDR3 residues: CASTDRRNTIYF.

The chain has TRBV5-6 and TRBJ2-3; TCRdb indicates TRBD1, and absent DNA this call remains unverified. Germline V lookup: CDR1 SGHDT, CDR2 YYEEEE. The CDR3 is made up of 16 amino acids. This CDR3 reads CASRLRTGMGTDTQYF.

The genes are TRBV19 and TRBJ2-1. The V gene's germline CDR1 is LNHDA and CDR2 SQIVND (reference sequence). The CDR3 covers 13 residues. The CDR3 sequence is CASSIDLGNEQFF.

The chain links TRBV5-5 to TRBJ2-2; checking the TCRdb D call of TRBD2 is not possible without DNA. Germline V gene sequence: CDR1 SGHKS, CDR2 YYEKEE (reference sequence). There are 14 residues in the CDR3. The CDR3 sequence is CASRRGESTGELFF.

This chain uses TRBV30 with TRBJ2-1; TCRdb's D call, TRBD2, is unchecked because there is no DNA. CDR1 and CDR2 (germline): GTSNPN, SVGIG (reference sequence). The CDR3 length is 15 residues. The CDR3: CALVRLAGVNNEQFF.

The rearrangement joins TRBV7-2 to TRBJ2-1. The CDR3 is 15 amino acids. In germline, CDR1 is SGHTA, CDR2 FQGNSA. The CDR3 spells CASSLSRNSYNEQFF.

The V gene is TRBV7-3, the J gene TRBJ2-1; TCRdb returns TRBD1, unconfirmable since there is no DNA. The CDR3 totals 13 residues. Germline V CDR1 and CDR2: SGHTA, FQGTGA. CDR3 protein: CASSQEGYNEQFF.

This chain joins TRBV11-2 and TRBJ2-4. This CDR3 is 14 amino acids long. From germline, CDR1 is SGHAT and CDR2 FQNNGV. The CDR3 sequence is CASSLSSIGDIQYF.

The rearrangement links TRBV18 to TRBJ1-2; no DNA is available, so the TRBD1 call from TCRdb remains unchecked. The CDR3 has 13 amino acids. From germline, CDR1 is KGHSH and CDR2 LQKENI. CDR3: CASSPGAREGYTF. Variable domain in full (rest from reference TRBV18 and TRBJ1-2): NAGVMQNPRHLVRRRGQEARLRCSPMKGHSHVYWYRQLPEEGLKFMVYLQKENIIDESGMPKERFSAEFPKEGPSILRIQQVVRGDSAAYFCASSPGAREGYTFGSGTRLTVV.

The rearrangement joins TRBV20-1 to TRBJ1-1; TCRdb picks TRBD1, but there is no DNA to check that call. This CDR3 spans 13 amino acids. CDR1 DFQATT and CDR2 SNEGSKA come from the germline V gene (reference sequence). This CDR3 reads CSASGQFNTEAFF.

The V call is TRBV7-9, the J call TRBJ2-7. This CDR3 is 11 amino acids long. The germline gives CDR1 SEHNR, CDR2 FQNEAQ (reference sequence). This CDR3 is CATDAGNEQYF.

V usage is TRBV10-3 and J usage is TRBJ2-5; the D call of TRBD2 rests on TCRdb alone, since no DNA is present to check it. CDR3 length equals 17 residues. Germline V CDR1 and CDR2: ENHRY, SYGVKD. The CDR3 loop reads CAISEDPSGGYQETQYF.

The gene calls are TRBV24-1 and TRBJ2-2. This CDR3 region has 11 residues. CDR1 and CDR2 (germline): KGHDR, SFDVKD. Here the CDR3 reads CATSEYGELFF.

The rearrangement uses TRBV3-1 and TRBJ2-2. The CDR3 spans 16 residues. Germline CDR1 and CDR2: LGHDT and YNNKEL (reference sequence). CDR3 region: CASSLGLGMNTGELFF.

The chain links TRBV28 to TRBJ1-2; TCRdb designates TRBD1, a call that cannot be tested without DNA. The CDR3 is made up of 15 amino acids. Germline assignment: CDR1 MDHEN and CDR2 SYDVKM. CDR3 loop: CASSPTRTGRYGYTF.

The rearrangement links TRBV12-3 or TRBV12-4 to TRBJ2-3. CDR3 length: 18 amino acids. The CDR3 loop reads CASSLGLAATWGTDTQYF.

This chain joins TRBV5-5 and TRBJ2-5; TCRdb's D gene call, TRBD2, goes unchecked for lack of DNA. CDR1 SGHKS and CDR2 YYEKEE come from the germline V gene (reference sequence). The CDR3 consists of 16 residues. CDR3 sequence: CASSFGGTGMEETQYF.

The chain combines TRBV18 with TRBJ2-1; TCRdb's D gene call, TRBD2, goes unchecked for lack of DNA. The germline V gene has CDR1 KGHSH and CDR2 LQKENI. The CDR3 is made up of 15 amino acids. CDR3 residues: CASSPPSSGRNEQFF.